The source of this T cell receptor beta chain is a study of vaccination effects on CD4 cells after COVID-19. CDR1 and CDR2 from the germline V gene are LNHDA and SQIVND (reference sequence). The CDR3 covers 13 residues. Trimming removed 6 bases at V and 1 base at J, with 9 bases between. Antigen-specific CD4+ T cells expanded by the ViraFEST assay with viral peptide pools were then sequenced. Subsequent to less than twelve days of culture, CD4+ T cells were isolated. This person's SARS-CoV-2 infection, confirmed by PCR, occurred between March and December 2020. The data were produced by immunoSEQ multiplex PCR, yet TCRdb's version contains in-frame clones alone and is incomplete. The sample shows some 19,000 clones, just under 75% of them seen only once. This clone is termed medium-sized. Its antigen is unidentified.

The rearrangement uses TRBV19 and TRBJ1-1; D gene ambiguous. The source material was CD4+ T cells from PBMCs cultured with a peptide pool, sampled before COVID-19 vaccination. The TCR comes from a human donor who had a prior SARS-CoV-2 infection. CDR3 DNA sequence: TGTGCCAGTAGCGTACAGAGGAACACTGAAGCTTTCTTT. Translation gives CASSVQRNTEAFF. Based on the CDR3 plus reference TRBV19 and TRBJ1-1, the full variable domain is DGGITQSPKYLFRKEGQNVTLSCEQNLNHDAMYWYRQDPGQGLRLIYYSQIVNDFQKGDIAEGYSVSREKKESFPLTVTSAQKNPTAFYLCASSVQRNTEAFFGQGTRLTVV.